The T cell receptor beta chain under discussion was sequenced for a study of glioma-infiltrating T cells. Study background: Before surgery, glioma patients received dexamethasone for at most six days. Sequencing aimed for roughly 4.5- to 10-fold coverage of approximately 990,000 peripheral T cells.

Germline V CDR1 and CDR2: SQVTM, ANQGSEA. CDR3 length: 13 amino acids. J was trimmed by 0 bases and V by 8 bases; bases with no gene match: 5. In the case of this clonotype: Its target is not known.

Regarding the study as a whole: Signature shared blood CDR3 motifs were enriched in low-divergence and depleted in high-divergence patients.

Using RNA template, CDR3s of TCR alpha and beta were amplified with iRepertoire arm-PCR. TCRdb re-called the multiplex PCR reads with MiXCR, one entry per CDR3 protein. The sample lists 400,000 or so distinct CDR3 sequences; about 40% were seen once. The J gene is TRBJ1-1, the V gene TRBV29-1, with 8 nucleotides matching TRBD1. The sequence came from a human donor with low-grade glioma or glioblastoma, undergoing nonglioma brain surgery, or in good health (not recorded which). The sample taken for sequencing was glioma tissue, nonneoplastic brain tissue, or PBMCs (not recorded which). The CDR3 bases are TGCAGCTCCGGACAGGGCGTGAACACTGAAGCTTTCTTT. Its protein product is CSSGQGVNTEAFF.